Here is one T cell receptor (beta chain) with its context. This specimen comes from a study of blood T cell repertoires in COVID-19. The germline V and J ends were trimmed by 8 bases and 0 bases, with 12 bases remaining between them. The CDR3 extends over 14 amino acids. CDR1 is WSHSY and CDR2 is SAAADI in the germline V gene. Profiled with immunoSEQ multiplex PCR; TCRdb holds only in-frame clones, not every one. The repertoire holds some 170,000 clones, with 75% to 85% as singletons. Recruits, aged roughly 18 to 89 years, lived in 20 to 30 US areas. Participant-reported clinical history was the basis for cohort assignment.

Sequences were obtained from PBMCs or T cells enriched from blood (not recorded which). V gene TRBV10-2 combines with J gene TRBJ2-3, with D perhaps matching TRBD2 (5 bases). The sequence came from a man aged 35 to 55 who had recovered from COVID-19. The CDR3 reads CASARPGSTDTQYF. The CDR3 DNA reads TGCGCCAGCGCTCGCCCGGGAAGCACAGATACGCAGTATTTT.